Listed below are T cell receptor beta chains from one sample, sequenced in a study of cytomegalovirus exposure and HLA in healthy donors. Here immunoSEQ multiplex PCR was the method, and the copy in TCRdb shows in-frame clones only, minus some. The sample yields 120,000 or so clones, 80% to 90% seen once. Sequencing input: PBMCs. These receptors all come from a man aged 35-49 years in good health and CMV-seronegative. Each CDR3 is given with its conserved first and last residue. Each record gives: clone size, D gene, V gene, J gene, CDR3 protein, CDR3 DNA. D genes are given only for firm matches. Not every row has a clone size; where given, it reads once, few, many or a size class.

.	.	TRBV5-1	TRBJ2-6	CASSGGLRPSGANVLTF	TGCGCCAGCTCTGGGGGACTTCGCCCCTCTGGGGCCAACGTCCTGACTTTC
once	TRBD1	TRBV19	TRBJ1-6	CASSEGAGNSPLHF	TGTGCCAGTAGTGAGGGGGCAGGGAATTCACCCCTCCACTTT
.	.	TRBV19	TRBJ1-4	CASSGSRGINEKLFF	TGTGCCAGTAGTGGCAGTAGGGGGATTAATGAAAAACTGTTTTTT
.	.	TRBV7-2	TRBJ2-3	CASSPRDTQYF	TGTGCCAGCAGCCCCAGAGATACGCAGTATTTT
.	.	TRBV28	TRBJ1-5	CASIPAGSNQPQHF	TGTGCCAGCATTCCTGCGGGGAGCAATCAGCCCCAGCATTTT
few	.	TRBV4-3	TRBJ2-2	CASSQDPTVGELFF	TGCGCCAGCAGCCAAGATCCCACTGTAGGGGAGCTGTTTTTT
once	.	TRBV7-2	TRBJ1-3	CASSILSDTIYF	TGTGCCAGCAGCATCCTCAGCGACACCATATATTTT
.	TRBD2	TRBV7-6	TRBJ2-7	CASSQGAGATYEQYF	TGTGCCAGCAGCCAAGGAGCGGGGGCCACCTACGAGCAGTACTTC
.	.	TRBV4-3	TRBJ2-6	CASSQENYPGANGLTF	TGCGCCAGCAGCCAAGAAAATTACCCTGGGGCCAACGGCCTGACTTTC
.	TRBD2	TRBV7-9	TRBJ2-3	CSSSFSGRADTQYF	TGTTCCAGCAGCTTTAGCGGGAGAGCAGATACGCAGTATTTT
.	.	TRBV4-2	TRBJ2-7	CASRMESSGRYEQYF	TGTGCCAGCAGAATGGAGTCCTCGGGGAGGTACGAGCAGTACTTC
once	.	TRBV7-9	TRBJ2-7	CASSLAGGSSYEQYF	TGTGCCAGCAGCTTAGCGGGAGGCTCCTCCTACGAGCAGTACTTC
.	TRBD2	TRBV30	TRBJ2-7	CACTRLATVYEQYF	TGTGCCTGCACACGACTAGCGACAGTCTACGAGCAGTACTTC
.	.	TRBV2	TRBJ1-2	CASRGTGRSNYGYTF	TGTGCCAGCCGCGGGACCGGTCGGTCTAACTATGGCTACACCTTC
.	.	TRBV6-1	TRBJ2-7	CASMGTPTYEQYF	TGTGCCAGCATGGGGACACCGACCTACGAGCAGTACTTC
.	.	TRBV7-8	TRBJ1-5	CASSADRPNQPQHF	TGTGCCAGCAGCGCCGACAGACCCAATCAGCCCCAGCATTTT
once	TRBD2	TRBV6-5	TRBJ2-2	CASSGTSGHTGELFF	TGTGCCAGCAGTGGGACTAGCGGGCACACCGGGGAGCTGTTTTTT
.	TRBD2	TRBV5-4	TRBJ2-7	CASSYGTSSLYEQYF	TGTGCCAGCAGCTACGGGACTAGCAGTCTTTACGAGCAGTACTTC
once	.	TRBV28	TRBJ1-2	CASSFSQLGGYTF	TGTGCCAGCAGTTTCTCACAGCTTGGTGGCTACACCTTC
.	.	TRBV19	TRBJ1-1	CASSKDSLSTEAFF	TGTGCCAGTAGTAAAGACAGTCTTTCCACTGAAGCTTTCTTT
once	.	TRBV28	TRBJ2-7	CASAPSTGEPLYEQYF	TGTGCCAGCGCACCCAGCACAGGCGAACCCCTCTACGAGCAGTACTTC
.	TRBD2	TRBV5-1	TRBJ2-1	CASSQGTSNNEQFF	TGCGCCAGCAGCCAAGGGACTAGCAACAATGAGCAGTTCTTC